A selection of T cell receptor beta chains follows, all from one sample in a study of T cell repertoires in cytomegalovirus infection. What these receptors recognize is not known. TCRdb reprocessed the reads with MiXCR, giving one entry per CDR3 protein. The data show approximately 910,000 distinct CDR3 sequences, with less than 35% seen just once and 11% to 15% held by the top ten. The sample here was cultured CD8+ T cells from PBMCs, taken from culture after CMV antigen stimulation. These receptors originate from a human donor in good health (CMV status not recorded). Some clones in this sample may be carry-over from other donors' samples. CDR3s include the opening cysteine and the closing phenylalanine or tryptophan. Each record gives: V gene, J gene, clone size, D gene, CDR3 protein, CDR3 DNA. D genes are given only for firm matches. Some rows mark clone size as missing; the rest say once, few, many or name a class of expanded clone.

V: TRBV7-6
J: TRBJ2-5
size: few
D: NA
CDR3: CASSVQTGQETQYF
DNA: TGTGCCAGCAGCGTACAGACAGGCCAAGAGACCCAGTACTTC

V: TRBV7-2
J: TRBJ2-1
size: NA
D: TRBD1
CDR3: CVSSEQGALGF
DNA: TGTGTCAGCAGCGAACAGGGGGCGTTGGGTTTC

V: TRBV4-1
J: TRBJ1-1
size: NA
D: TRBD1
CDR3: CASSLRQGTNTEAFF
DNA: TGCGCCAGCAGCCTTCGACAGGGAACGAACACTGAAGCTTTCTTT

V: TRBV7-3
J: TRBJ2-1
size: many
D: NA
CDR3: CASSLGFSYYNEQFF
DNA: TGTGCCAGCAGCTTAGGCTTCTCCTATTACAATGAGCAGTTCTTC

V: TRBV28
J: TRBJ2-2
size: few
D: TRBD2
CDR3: CASCGRGANTGELFF
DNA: TGTGCCAGCTGCGGGAGGGGGGCGAACACCGGGGAGCTGTTTTTT

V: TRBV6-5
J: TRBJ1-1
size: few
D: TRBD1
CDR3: CASTDRGREAFF
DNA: TGTGCCAGCACCGACAGGGGCAGGGAGGCTTTCTTT

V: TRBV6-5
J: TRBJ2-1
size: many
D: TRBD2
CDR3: CASWSGGADEQFF
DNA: TGTGCCAGCTGGAGCGGGGGGGCCGATGAGCAGTTCTTC

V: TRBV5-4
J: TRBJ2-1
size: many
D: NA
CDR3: CAGLSGPLAVEQFF
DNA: TGTGCCGGACTTTCGGGACCCTTGGCGGTTGAGCAGTTCTTC

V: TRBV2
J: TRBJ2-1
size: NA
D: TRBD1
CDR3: CASSRDRGRGDEQFF
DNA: TGTGCCAGCAGTCGGGACAGGGGGCGGGGAGATGAGCAGTTCTTC

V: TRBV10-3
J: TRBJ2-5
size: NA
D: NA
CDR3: CAISELPQETQYF
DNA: TGTGCCATCAGTGAGTTGCCTCAAGAGACCCAGTACTTC

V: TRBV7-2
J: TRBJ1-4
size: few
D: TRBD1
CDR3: CASRGWAGGNEKLFF
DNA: TGTGCCAGCAGGGGATGGGCAGGGGGCAATGAAAAACTGTTTTTT

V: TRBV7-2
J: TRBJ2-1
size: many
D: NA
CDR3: CASSLDSYNEQFF
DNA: TGTGCCAGCAGCTTAGACTCCTACAATGAGCAGTTCTTC

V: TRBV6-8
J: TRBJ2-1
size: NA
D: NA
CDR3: CASSYRLAIYNEQFF
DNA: TGTGCCAGCAGTTACCGTCTAGCGATCTACAATGAGCAGTTCTTC

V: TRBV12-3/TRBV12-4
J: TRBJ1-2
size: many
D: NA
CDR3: CASSSGPRTNYGYTF
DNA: TGTGCCAGCAGCTCGGGACCCCGGACTAACTATGGCTACACCTTC

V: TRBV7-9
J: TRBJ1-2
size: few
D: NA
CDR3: CASSLVAGSNYGYTF
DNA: TGTGCCAGCAGCTTAGTGGCAGGTTCTAACTATGGCTACACCTTC

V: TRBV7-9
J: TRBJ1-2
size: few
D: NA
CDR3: CASSSPPRPGYTF
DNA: TGTGCCAGCAGCTCACCGCCTAGACCTGGCTACACCTTC

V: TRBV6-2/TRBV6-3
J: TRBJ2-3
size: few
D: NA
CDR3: CASSYEGSPTDTQYF
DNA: TGTGCCAGCAGTTACGAGGGCAGCCCAACAGATACGCAGTATTTT

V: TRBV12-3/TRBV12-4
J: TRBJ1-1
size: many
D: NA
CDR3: CASSSRRGNTEAFF
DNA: TGTGCCAGCAGTTCACGCAGGGGGAACACTGAAGCTTTCTTT

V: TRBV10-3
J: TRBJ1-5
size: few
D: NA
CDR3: CAISESGPGNQPQHF
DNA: TGTGCCATCAGTGAATCAGGGCCCGGCAATCAGCCCCAGCATTTT

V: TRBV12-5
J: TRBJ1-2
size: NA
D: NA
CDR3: CASGFSGTPANYGYTF
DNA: TGTGCTAGTGGTTTTTCCGGGACCCCAGCTAACTATGGCTACACCTTC

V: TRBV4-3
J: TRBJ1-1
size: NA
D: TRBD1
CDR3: CASSHLTGGTEAFF
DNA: TGCGCCAGCAGCCACCTTACAGGGGGCACTGAAGCTTTCTTT

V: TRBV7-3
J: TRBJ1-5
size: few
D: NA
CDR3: CASSSTPNQPQHF
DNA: TGTGCCAGCAGCTCAACACCGAATCAGCCCCAGCATTTT

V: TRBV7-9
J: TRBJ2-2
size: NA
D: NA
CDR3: CASSLYLVPGELFF
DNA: TGTGCCAGCAGCTTATATTTAGTCCCCGGGGAGCTGTTTTTT

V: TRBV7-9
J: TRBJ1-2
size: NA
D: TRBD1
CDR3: CASCLDRGQGVAHYGYTF
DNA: TGTGCCAGCTGCTTAGATAGGGGACAGGGCGTTGCACACTATGGCTACACCTTC

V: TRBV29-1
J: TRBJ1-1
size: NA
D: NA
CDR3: CSVEEPMNTEAFF
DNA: TGCAGCGTTGAAGAACCGATGAACACTGAAGCTTTCTTT

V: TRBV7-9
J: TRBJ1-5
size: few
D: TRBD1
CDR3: CASSPDRGVGPQHF
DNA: TGTGCCAGCAGCCCGGACAGGGGAGTTGGGCCCCAGCATTTT

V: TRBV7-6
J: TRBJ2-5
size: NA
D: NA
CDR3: CASRPLVSAQETQYF
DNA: TGTGCCAGCAGACCCCTTGTAAGCGCACAAGAGACCCAGTACTTC

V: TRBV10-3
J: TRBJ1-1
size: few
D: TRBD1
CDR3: CAISVTTRDRGKNTEAFF
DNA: TGTGCCATCAGTGTGACGACGAGGGACAGGGGAAAGAACACTGAAGCTTTCTTT

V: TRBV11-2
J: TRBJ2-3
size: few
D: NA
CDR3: CASSYENFGSTDTQYF
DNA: TGTGCCAGCAGCTATGAAAACTTTGGTAGCACAGATACGCAGTATTTT

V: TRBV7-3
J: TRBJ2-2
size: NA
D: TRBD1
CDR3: CASSSSAAGTGANTGELFF
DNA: TGTGCCAGCAGCTCTTCGGCCGCCGGGACAGGGGCGAACACCGGGGAGCTGTTTTTT

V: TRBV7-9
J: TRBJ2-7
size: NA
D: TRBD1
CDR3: CASSQTGRDEQYF
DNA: TGTGCCAGCAGCCAGACAGGGCGCGACGAGCAGTACTTC

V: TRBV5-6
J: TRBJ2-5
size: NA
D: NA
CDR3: CASSWGEEETQYF
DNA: TGTGCCAGCAGCTGGGGAGAAGAGGAGACCCAGTACTTC

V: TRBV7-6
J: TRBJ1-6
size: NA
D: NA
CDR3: CASSLDSDNSPLHF
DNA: TGTGCCAGCAGCTTGGACAGCGATAATTCACCCCTCCACTTT

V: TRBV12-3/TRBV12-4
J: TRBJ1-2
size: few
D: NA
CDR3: CASSLDVSYYGYTF
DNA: TGTGCCAGCAGTTTAGACGTCAGCTACTATGGCTACACCTTC

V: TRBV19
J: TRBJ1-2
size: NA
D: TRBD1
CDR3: CATKLKDRPNYGYTF
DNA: TGTGCCACCAAACTGAAGGACAGGCCTAACTATGGCTACACCTTC